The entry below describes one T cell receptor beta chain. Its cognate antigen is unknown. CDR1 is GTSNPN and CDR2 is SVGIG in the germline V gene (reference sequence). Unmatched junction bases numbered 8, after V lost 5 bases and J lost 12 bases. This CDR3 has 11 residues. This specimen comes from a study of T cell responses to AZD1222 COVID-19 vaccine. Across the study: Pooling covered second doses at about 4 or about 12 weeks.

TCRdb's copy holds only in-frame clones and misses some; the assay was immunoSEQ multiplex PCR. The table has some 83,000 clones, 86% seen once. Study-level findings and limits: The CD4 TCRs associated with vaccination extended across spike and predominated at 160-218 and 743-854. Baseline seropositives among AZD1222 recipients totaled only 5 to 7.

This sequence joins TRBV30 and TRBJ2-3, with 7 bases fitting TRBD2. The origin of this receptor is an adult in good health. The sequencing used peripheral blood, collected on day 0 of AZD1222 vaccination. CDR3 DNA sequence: TGTGCCTGGGGGAGGGCGGACACACAGTATTTT. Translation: CAWGRADTQYF. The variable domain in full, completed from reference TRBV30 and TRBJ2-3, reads SQTIHQWPATLVQPVGSPLSLECTVEGTSNPNLYWYRQAAGRGLQLLFYSVGIGQISSEVPQNLSASRPQDRQFILSSKKLLLSDSGFYLCAWGRADTQYFGPGTRLTVL.